This TCR beta chain was recorded in a study of patients and donors after allogeneic stem cell transplantation. TCRdb itself ran the RT-PCR reads through MiXCR, one entry per CDR3 protein. The sample has 800,000 to 1,000,000 distinct CDR3 sequences; about 20% are singletons. Trimming shortened V by 6 bases and J by 6 bases, and 30 bases separated the two germline ends. Germline V gives CDR1 DFQATT, CDR2 SNEGSKA (reference sequence). CDR3 length: 17 amino acids. This TCR was sampled from a human donor who was either an allogeneic HSCT recipient or a stem cell or donor lymphocyte infusion donor (not recorded which). It is not recorded whose cells these are; they may come from a transplant donor. Sequencing was done on a sample of blood, either unsorted or a sorted T cell fraction (not recorded which). This rearrangement joins TRBV20-1 to TRBJ2-7, with a tentative D call TRBD2 (5 bases). As DNA, the CDR3 is TGCAGTGCCAAAATAGCCTGGGTTGGTGTTAGCGAGGGCGAGCAGTACTTC. Translated: CSAKIAWVGVSEGEQYF.